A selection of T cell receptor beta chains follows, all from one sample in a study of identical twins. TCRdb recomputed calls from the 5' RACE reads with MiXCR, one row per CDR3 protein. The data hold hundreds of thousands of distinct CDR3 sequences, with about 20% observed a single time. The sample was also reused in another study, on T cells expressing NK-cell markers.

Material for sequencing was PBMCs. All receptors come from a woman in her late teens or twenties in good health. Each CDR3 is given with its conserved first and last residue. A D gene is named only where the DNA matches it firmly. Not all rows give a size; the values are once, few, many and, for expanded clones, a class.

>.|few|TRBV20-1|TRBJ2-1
CSAAPGNEQFF
TGCAGTGCCGCCCCGGGGAATGAGCAGTTCTTC
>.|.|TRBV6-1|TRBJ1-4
CASSERRREEKLFF
TGTGCCAGCAGTGAACGACGGCGGGAGGAAAAACTGTTTTTT
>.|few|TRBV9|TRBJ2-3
CASSANRLGSKYTDTQYF
TGTGCCAGCAGCGCGAATCGGTTGGGGAGCAAGTACACAGATACGCAGTATTTT
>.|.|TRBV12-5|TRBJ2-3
CASLPSSTDTQYF
TGTGCTAGTTTGCCGTCTAGCACAGATACGCAGTATTTT
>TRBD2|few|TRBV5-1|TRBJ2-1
CASSPTGTSGINEQFF
TGCGCCAGCAGCCCTACCGGGACTAGCGGGATTAATGAGCAGTTCTTC
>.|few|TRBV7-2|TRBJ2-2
CASSLAWAANTGELFF
TGTGCCAGCAGCTTAGCATGGGCTGCGAACACCGGGGAGCTGTTTTTT
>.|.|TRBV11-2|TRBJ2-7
CASSFIGGKGEQYF
TGTGCCAGCAGCTTTATTGGAGGGAAAGGCGAGCAGTACTTC
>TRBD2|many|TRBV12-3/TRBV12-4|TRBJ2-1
CASSPRLAGDLYNEQFF
TGTGCCAGCAGTCCAAGACTAGCGGGGGACCTATACAATGAGCAGTTCTTC
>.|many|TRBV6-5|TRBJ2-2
CASRHTAGELFF
TGTGCCAGCCGGCATACGGCCGGGGAGCTGTTTTTT
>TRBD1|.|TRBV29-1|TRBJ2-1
CSVVAGQGMNEQFF
TGCAGCGTTGTGGCGGGACAGGGGATGAATGAGCAGTTCTTC
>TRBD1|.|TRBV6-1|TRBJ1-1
CASSLPGGSEAFF
TGTGCCAGCTCTCTCCCAGGGGGATCTGAAGCTTTCTTT
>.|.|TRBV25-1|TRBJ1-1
CASSPPGRINTEAFF
TGTGCCAGCAGTCCACCGGGACGGATAAACACTGAAGCTTTCTTT
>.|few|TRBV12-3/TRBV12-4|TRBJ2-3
CASSFFDTQYF
TGTGCCAGCAGTTTTTTTGATACGCAGTATTTT
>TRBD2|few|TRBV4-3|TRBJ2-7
CASSQERTSGTPYEQYF
TGCGCCAGCAGCCAAGAAAGGACTAGCGGGACCCCCTACGAGCAGTACTTC
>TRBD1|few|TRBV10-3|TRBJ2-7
CAISERTGGNEQYF
TGTGCCATCAGTGAAAGGACAGGGGGAAACGAGCAGTACTTC
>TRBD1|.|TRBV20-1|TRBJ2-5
CSARRGIRQETQYF
TGCAGTGCGCGCAGGGGGATAAGACAAGAGACCCAGTACTTC
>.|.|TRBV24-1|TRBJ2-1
CATSDSERRGPNEQFF
TGTGCCACCAGTGATTCGGAGCGGAGAGGGCCAAATGAGCAGTTCTTC
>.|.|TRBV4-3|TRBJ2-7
CASSQDPRPSYEQYF
TGCGCCAGCAGCCAAGACCCGCGGCCATCCTACGAGCAGTACTTC
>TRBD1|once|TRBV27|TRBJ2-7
CASSSDLRGISYEQYF
TGTGCCAGCAGTTCAGACCTCAGGGGGATCTCCTACGAGCAGTACTTC
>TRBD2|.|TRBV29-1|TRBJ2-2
CSCPGGRNGELFF
TGCAGCTGTCCCGGGGGGAGGAACGGGGAGCTGTTTTTT
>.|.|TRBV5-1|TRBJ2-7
CASSLGSGVGSYEQYF
TGCGCCAGCAGCTTGGGGTCGGGAGTGGGATCCTACGAGCAGTACTTC
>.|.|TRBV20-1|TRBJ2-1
CSPGVSPEQFF
TGCAGTCCTGGTGTGTCACCTGAGCAGTTCTTC
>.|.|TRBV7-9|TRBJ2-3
CASSAAHADTQYF
TGTGCCAGCAGCGCGGCCCATGCAGATACGCAGTATTTT
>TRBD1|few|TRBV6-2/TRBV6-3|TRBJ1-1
CASSYSPGQDNTEAFF
TGTGCCAGCAGTTACTCGCCGGGACAGGATAACACTGAAGCTTTCTTT
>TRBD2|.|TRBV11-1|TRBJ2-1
CASSPGFRGLAGENEQFF
TGTGCCAGCAGCCCAGGATTTCGGGGACTAGCGGGAGAGAACGAGCAGTTCTTC
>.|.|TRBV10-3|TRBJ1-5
CAISESKGVGQPQHF
TGTGCCATCAGTGAGTCCAAGGGCGTGGGTCAGCCCCAGCATTTT
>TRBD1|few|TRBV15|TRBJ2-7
CATSRPGTDIYEQYF
TGTGCCACCAGCAGGCCCGGGACAGATATATACGAGCAGTACTTC
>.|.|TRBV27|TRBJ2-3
CASSLKAGRHTDTQYF
TGTGCCAGCAGTTTGAAGGCGGGAAGACACACAGATACGCAGTATTTT
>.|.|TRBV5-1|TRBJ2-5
CASSWTQDRTQYF
TGCGCCAGCAGCTGGACACAGGATCGGACCCAGTACTTC
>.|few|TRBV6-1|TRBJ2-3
CASSPSRSPDTQYF
TGTGCCAGCAGTCCTTCTCGCAGCCCAGATACGCAGTATTTT
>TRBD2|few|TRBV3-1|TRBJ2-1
CASSQFWPRLAGGRYNEQFF
TGTGCCAGCAGCCAATTTTGGCCTCGTCTAGCGGGAGGGCGCTACAATGAGCAGTTCTTC
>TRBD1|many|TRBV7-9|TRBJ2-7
CASSPGTGKTYEQYF
TGTGCCAGCAGCCCCGGGACAGGGAAAACCTACGAGCAGTACTTC
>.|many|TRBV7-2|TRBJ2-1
CASSIRSGAYYNEQFF
TGTGCCAGCAGCATAAGATCCGGGGCTTACTACAATGAGCAGTTCTTC
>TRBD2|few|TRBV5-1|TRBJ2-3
CASSWGTSGSTDTQYF
TGCGCCAGCAGCTGGGGGACTAGTGGCAGCACAGATACGCAGTATTTT
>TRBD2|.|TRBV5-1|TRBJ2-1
CASSLGGSRPEQFF
TGCGCCAGCAGCTTGGGCGGGAGTAGACCTGAGCAGTTCTTC
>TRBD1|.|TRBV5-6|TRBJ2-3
CASSTRRQGPDTQYF
TGTGCCAGCAGCACCCGGAGACAGGGGCCAGATACGCAGTATTTT
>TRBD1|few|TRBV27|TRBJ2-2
CASSVPGQGLPGELFF
TGTGCCAGCAGTGTCCCGGGACAGGGCCTTCCCGGGGAGCTGTTTTTT
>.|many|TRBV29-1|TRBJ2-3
CSDGRGPGDTQYF
TGCAGCGACGGCCGGGGGCCCGGAGATACGCAGTATTTT
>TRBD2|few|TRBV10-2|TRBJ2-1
CASSLAGSREQFF
TGCGCCAGCAGTTTAGCGGGATCCCGTGAGCAGTTCTTC
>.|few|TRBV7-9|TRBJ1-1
CASSLPGWMNTEAFF
TGTGCCAGCAGCCTTCCAGGTTGGATGAACACTGAAGCTTTCTTT
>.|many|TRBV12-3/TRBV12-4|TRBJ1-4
CASSLTGKLFF
TGTGCCAGCAGTTTGACGGGAAAACTGTTTTTT
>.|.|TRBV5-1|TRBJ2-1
CASSLQTGFSNEQFF
TGCGCCAGCAGCCTACAAACAGGGTTCTCCAATGAGCAGTTCTTC
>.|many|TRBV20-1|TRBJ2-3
CSARPLTDTQYF
TGCAGTGCTAGACCACTTACGGATACGCAGTATTTT
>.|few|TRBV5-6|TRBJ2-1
CASSRPDRTGEQFF
TGTGCCAGCAGCCGTCCCGACCGAACGGGTGAGCAGTTCTTC
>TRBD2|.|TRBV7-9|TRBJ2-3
CASSLPTSGLLDTQYF
TGTGCCAGCAGCCTCCCGACTAGCGGCCTTCTGGATACGCAGTATTTT
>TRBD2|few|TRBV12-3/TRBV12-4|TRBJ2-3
CASSWDLAGGLNTQYF
TGTGCCAGCAGTTGGGATCTAGCGGGGGGGCTGAATACGCAGTATTTT
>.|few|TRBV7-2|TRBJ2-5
CASSTTSLGETQYF
TGTGCCAGCAGCACAACCTCTCTCGGAGAGACCCAGTACTTC
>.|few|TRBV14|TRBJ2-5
CASSANLQETQYF
TGTGCCAGCAGCGCGAACCTCCAAGAGACCCAGTACTTC
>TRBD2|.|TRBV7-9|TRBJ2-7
CASSRAGTSGHTYEQYF
TGTGCCAGCAGCCGAGCCGGGACTAGCGGGCACACCTACGAGCAGTACTTC